This TCR beta chain is from a study of cytomegalovirus exposure and HLA in healthy donors. Study details: From HLA-typed donors, an early data release held approximately 85 million unique TCRs.

Trimming stripped 1 base from V and 5 bases from J, with 14 bases between. The germline gives CDR1 MGHRA, CDR2 YSYEKL. The CDR3 consists of 15 residues. Study-level results: A link between a missense DCLRE1C variant and TCR beta V- and J-gene trimming emerged from a later analysis. When a later analysis was performed, an Asian-associated ancestry cluster reportedly had fewer N-insertions than the roughly 690-donor mean. Across HLA loci, a later analysis found differing TCR association rates, with DRB1 most and HLA-C fewest.

PCR used 60 Vbeta primers and 13 Jbeta primers. TCRdb's copy holds only in-frame clones and misses some; the assay was immunoSEQ multiplex PCR. The data hold about 160,000 clones, with approximately 80% observed a single time. Notes on this clone: Antigen unknown. At the DNA level, this CDR3 is encoded by other sequences in the same sample as well.

This clonotype was obtained from a woman aged 45-59 years in good health and CMV-seronegative. Sequencing was performed on PBMCs. The gene calls are TRBV4-1 and TRBJ1-1; TRBD1 is a possible D gene (6 bases). CDR3 residues: CASSQAGGRGTEAFF. In DNA, the CDR3 is TGCGCCAGCAGCCAAGCCGGGGGGCGCGGGACTGAAGCTTTCTTT.